These 8 T cell receptor beta chains were sequenced from one sample in a study of control samples from healthy donors and cancer patients. The repertoire was sequenced with immunoSEQ multiplex PCR; TCRdb's copy has only in-frame clones and lacks some. The table has roughly 180,000 clones, 85% to 95% seen once. The specimen sequenced was blood. All receptors come from a young woman in good health.

The chain joins TRBV2 to TRBJ1-1; weak D call: TRBD1 (5 bases). The CDR3 runs 11 residues. From germline, CDR1 is SNHLY and CDR2 FYNNEI. V was pared by 9 bases and J by 5 bases, with 10 bases between. DNA for the CDR3: TGTGCCAGTCGACAGAGGACTGAAGCTTTCTTT. Translating gives CASRQRTEAFF.

The chain recombines TRBV28 with TRBJ1-4; D is ambiguous. The germline V gene encodes CDR1 MDHEN and CDR2 SYDVKM. The CDR3 loop spans 13 amino acids. Trimming left V 6 bases short and J 3 bases short, with 8 bases between. In DNA form, the CDR3 reads TGTGCCAGCAGGGGCCAGGCTAATGAAAAACTGTTTTTT. Encoded protein: CASRGQANEKLFF.

The rearrangement links TRBV13 to TRBJ2-2; the D is unclear. The CDR3 totals 12 residues. The germline V gene encodes CDR1 PRHDT and CDR2 FYEKMQ (reference sequence). The germline V and J ends were trimmed by 3 bases and 6 bases, with 5 bases remaining between them. CDR3 region: CASSLDAGELFF. CDR3 in DNA: TGTGCCAGCAGCTTGGATGCCGGGGAGCTGTTTTTT.

The chain is built from TRBV11-2 and TRBJ1-6; D call uncertain. The CDR3 totals 17 residues. V was cut by 6 bases and J by 0 bases, with 15 bases left in between. CDR1 and CDR2 (germline): SGHAT, FQNNGV. The CDR3 spells CASRSSGQSSYNSPLHF. The CDR3 DNA sequence: TGTGCCAGCAGAAGTAGCGGTCAGAGCTCCTATAATTCACCCCTCCACTTT. The entire variable domain, with the rest obtained from reference TRBV11-2 and TRBJ1-6, is as follows: EAGVAQSPRYKIIEKRQSVAFWCNPISGHATLYWYQQILGQGPKLLIQFQNNGVVDDSQLPKDRFSAERLKGVDSTLKIQPAKLEDSAVYLCASRSSGQSSYNSPLHFGNGTRLTVT.

This clone appeared a few times. V is TRBV10-1 and J is TRBJ1-1; D is uncertain. Germline V gene lookup returns CDR1 WNHNN and CDR2 SYGVQD (reference sequence). CDR3 length: 14 residues. V was cut by 6 bases and J by 4 bases, with 15 bases left in between. CDR3 sequence reads: CASSLQPSGTEAFF. CDR3 in DNA: TGCGCCAGCAGCCTACAACCGTCAGGCACTGAAGCTTTCTTT.

The chain joins TRBV20-1 to TRBJ1-2; D uncertain. This CDR3 is 14 amino acids long. Germline assignment: CDR1 DFQATT and CDR2 SNEGSKA (reference sequence). The V and J ends lost 3 bases and 0 bases respectively, with 11 bases between them. In DNA form, the CDR3 reads TGCAGTGCTAGTACGCATAATGCTAACTATGGCTACACCTTC. Protein product: CSASTHNANYGYTF.

The chain carries TRBV6-2 or TRBV6-3 and TRBJ1-2; no reliable D call. Germline V lookup: CDR1 MNHEY, CDR2 SVGEGT. The CDR3 consists of 13 residues. Trimming stripped 2 bases from V and 4 bases from J, with 8 bases between. Here the CDR3 DNA reads TGTGCCAGCAGTTACGGCCCCCTCTATGGCTACACCTTC. Translation: CASSYGPLYGYTF.

The rearrangement joins TRBV29-1 to TRBJ1-2, with a tentative D call TRBD1 (5 bases). V was trimmed by 4 bases and J by 0 bases, leaving 15 bases between them. The CDR3 consists of 15 residues. Per the germline V gene, CDR1 is SQVTM and CDR2 is ANQGSEA. CDR3: CSVGGHGLSNYGYTF. CDR3 coding DNA: TGCAGCGTTGGTGGACACGGCTTATCTAACTATGGCTACACCTTC.